The T cell receptor (beta chain) described here comes from a study of control samples from healthy donors and cancer patients. Profiled with immunoSEQ multiplex PCR; TCRdb holds only in-frame clones, not every one. The table shows roughly 59,000 clones, with about 92% occurring only once. V shed 6 bases and J shed 7 bases, with 13 bases lying between them. The CDR3 length is 12 residues. The germline gives CDR1 MNHEY, CDR2 SVGAGI. The sequence was obtained from a man aged 35 to 55 with colorectal cancer. The sequencing input was PBMCs. The chain links TRBV6-5 to TRBJ2-7; maybe TRBD2 (7 bases). This CDR3 is CASRGGLLEQYF. The CDR3 DNA follows: TGTGCCAGCAGGGGGGGGCTCTTAGAGCAGTACTTC.